These 9 T cell receptor beta chains share one sample of origin, sequenced in a study of PD-1 blockade in mismatch repair-deficient tumors. Sequencing used immunoSEQ multiplex PCR; TCRdb keeps in-frame clones, though not all of them. The data hold some 100,000 clones, with about four fifths observed a single time. The sequencing used peripheral blood, collected about 36 weeks after starting pembrolizumab. The receptors come from an adult with mismatch repair-deficient cancer.

The gene calls are TRBV9 and TRBJ1-3; 9 bases are shared with TRBD1. The CDR3 contains 16 residues. The ends lost 2 bases at V and 1 base at J; junction bases unmatched: 4. Germline loops: CDR1 SGDLS, CDR2 YYNGEE. The CDR3, as DNA: TGTGCCAGCAGCGTCCGGGACAGGGAGTCTGGAAACACCATATATTTT. Translated: CASSVRDRESGNTIYF.

The count of this clone is one. V is TRBV6-1 and J is TRBJ2-5; maybe TRBD1 (6 bases). In germline, CDR1 is MNHNS, CDR2 SASEGT. V lost 2 bases and J lost 1, with 14 bases in between. The CDR3 contains 16 residues. In nucleotides, the CDR3 is TGTGCCAGCAGTGAATCCCAGGGGCCAGCCCAAGAGACCCAGTACTTC. Translating gives CASSESQGPAQETQYF.

The chain couples TRBV9 to TRBJ2-7; possibly TRBD1 or TRBD2 for D (5 bases each). V was clipped by 0 bases and J by 6 bases, with 13 bases between them. Germline CDR1 SGDLS, CDR2 YYNGEE. CDR3 length equals 14 residues. The DNA for the CDR3 is TGTGCCAGCAGCGTAGGAGGGGTGAACCCCGAGCAGTACTTC. It translates to CASSVGGVNPEQYF.

CDR3: CASSLDAGLYEQYF. Here the CDR3 DNA reads TGTGCCAGCAGCTTGGATGCGGGACTATACGAGCAGTACTTC. The rearrangement links TRBV5-4 to TRBJ2-5; 7 bases align to TRBD2. The J call is uncertain, as TRBJ2-7 better fits the DNA end. The CDR3 covers 14 residues. Per the germline V gene, CDR1 is SGHNT and CDR2 is YYREEE (reference sequence).

A few counts support this clone. This rearrangement joins TRBV5-4 to TRBJ1-2, with D possibly being TRBD1 (5 bases). The V gene lost 5 bases and the J gene lost 4 bases, with 9 bases spanning the gap. The length of the CDR3 is 12 residues. Germline CDR1 is SGHNT and CDR2 is YYREEE (reference sequence). This CDR3 reads CASSSDSYGYTF. CDR3 DNA: TGTGCCAGCAGTTCCGACAGCTATGGCTACACCTTC.

The table lists this clone with a few counts. The chain recombines TRBV7-9 with TRBJ2-7; D is ambiguous. V lost 5 bases and J lost 4, with 15 bases in between. From germline, CDR1 is SEHNR and CDR2 FQNEAQ (reference sequence). CDR3 length equals 14 residues. CDR3 sequence (DNA): TGTGCCAGCAGCCGACGACTTGGGAAGTACGAGCAGTACTTC. Residues: CASSRRLGKYEQYF.

This clone appeared a single time. CDR3 residues: CASSLAGARGDEQFF. The CDR3 DNA reads as TGCGCCAGCAGCTTGGCAGGCGCGAGGGGGGATGAGCAGTTCTTC. V gene TRBV5-1 combines with J gene TRBJ2-1; TRBD1 or TRBD2 may be the D gene (6 bases each). Per germline, CDR1 SGHRS and CDR2 YFSETQ. This CDR3 is built from 15 residues. Deletions cut 0 bases from V and 8 bases from J, with 15 bases between.

V and J are TRBV6-5 and TRBJ2-7; D remains ambiguous. V lost 0 bases to trimming and J lost 2 bases, with 8 bases between them. This CDR3 region has 14 residues. Germline V lookup: CDR1 MNHEY, CDR2 SVGAGI. The CDR3 DNA follows: TGTGCCAGCAGTTACTCGAAAAGGGCCTACGAGCAGTACTTC. Its translation is CASSYSKRAYEQYF.

The chain uses TRBV7-9 and TRBJ2-7; no clear D. The V gene's germline CDR1 is SEHNR and CDR2 FQNEAQ (reference sequence). V was shortened by 6 bases and J by 2 bases, with 11 bases between the two germline ends. The CDR3 sequence is 13 residues long. CDR3 DNA: TGTGCCAGCAGTATTGGTCCAGCCTACGAGCAGTACTTC. Amino acid sequence: CASSIGPAYEQYF.